The subject of this entry is one T cell receptor beta chain. No antigen is known for it. Within the sample, other DNA sequences also encode this same CDR3. These data belong to a study of memory CD4+ T cells and cytomegalovirus serostatus. General observations from the study: Each of fewer than 80 CMV-associated TCRbeta sequences occurred in one to five individuals. Suggested: most of the CMV-linked TCR signature lies in CD4+ memory cells. A US-trained random forest predicted CMV serostatus with median AUC about 0.92.

V was pared by 3 bases and J by 2 bases, with 0 bases of the junction left unmatched. The CDR3 is 13 residues long. Germline V gene sequence: CDR1 SGDLS, CDR2 YYNGEE. Assay: immunoSEQ multiplex PCR; the TCRdb copy retains only in-frame clones and omits some. The sample has around 53,000 clones; about three quarters are singletons. Single viable CD3+CD4+CD8-CD45RO+ cells were sorted as the memory CD4+ T cells. Positive selection with CD4 microbeads enriched total CD4+ T cells. The source is an adult in good health and CMV-seropositive. The material sequenced was memory CD4+ T cells from blood. The chain recombines TRBV9 with TRBJ2-7; 9 bases match TRBD1. CDR3 residues: CASSGQGAYEQYF. The CDR3 nucleotides read TGTGCCAGCAGCGGACAGGGGGCCTACGAGCAGTACTTC.